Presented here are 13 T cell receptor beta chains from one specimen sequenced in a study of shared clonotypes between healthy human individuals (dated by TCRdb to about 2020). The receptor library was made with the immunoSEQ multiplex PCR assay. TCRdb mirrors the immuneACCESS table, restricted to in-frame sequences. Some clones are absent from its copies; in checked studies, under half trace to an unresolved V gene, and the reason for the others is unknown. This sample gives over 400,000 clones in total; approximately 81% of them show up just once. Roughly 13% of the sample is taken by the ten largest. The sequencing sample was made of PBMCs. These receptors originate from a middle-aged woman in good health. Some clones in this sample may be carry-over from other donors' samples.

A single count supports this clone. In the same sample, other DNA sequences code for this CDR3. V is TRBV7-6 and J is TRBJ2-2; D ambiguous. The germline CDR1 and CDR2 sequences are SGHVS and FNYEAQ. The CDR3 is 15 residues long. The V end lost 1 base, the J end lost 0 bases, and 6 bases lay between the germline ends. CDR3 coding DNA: TGTGCCAGCAGCTTAGGCGGCGCGAACACCGGGGAGCTGTTTTTT. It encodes CASSLGGANTGELFF.

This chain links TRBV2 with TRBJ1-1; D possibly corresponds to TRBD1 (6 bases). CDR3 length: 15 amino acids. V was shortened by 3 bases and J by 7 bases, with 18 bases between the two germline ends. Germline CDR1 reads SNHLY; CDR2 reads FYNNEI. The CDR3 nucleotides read TGTGCCAGCAGTGAGGGTGTGGGTGGGGGCCTTGAAGCTTTCTTT. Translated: CASSEGVGGGLEAFF.

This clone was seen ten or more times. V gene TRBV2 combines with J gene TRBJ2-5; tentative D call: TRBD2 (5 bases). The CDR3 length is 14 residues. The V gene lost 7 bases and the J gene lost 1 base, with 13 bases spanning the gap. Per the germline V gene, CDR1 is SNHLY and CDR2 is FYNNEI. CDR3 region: CASNTGIFQETQYF. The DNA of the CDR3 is TGTGCCAGCAACACCGGGATTTTCCAAGAGACCCAGTACTTC.

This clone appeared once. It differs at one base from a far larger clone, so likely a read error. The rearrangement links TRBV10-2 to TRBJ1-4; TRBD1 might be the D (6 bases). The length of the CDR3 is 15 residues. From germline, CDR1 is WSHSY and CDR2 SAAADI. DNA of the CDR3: TGCGCCAGCAGGGGAACAGGGACAACTAATGGAAAACTGTTTTTT. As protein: CASRGTGTTNGKLFF.

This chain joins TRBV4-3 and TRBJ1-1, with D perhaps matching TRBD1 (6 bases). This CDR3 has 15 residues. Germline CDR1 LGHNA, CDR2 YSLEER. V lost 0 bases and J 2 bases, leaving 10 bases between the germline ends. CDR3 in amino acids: CASSQDLDRNTEAFF. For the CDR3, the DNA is TGCGCCAGCAGCCAAGATCTGGACAGAAACACTGAAGCTTTCTTT.

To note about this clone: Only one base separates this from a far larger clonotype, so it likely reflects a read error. The CDR3: CASSLELGQHYGYTF. CDR3 DNA sequence: TGTGCCAGCAGCTTAGAACTGGGACAGCACTATGGCTACACCTTC. The chain couples TRBV7-2 to TRBJ1-2; 7 bases align to TRBD1. The CDR3 spans 15 residues. V gave up 1 base and J gave up 3 bases; unmatched junction bases: 5. Germline V gene lookup returns CDR1 SGHTA and CDR2 FQGNSA. Full variable domain (rest looked up from reference TRBV7-2 and TRBJ1-2): GAGVSQSPSNKVTEKGKDVELRCDPISGHTALYWYRQSLGQGLEFLIYFQGNSAPDKSGLPSDRFSAERTGGSVSTLTIQRTQQEDSAVYLCASSLELGQHYGYTFGSGTRLTVV.

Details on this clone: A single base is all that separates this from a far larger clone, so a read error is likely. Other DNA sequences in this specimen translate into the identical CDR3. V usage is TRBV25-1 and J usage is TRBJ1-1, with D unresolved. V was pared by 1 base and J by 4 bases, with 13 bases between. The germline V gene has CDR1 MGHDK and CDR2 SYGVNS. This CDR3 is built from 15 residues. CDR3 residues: CASSEWNLGSTEAFF. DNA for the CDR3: TGTGCCAGCAGTGAATGGAATCTGGGCTCCACTGAAGCTTTCTTT.

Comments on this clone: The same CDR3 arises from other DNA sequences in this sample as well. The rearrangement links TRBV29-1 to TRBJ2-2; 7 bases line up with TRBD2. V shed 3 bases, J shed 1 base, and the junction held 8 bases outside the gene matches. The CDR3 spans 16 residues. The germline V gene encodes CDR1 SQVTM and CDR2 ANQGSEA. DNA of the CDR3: TGCAGCGTTGATGGGGGGGAAGGTGAGAACACCGGGGAGCTGTTTTTT. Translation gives CSVDGGEGENTGELFF.

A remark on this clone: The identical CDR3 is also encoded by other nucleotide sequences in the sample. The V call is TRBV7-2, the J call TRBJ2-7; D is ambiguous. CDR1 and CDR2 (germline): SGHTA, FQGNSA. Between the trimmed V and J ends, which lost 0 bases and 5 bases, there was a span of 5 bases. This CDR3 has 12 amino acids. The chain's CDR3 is CASSLALDEQYF. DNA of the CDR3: TGTGCCAGCAGCTTAGCGCTGGACGAGCAGTACTTC.

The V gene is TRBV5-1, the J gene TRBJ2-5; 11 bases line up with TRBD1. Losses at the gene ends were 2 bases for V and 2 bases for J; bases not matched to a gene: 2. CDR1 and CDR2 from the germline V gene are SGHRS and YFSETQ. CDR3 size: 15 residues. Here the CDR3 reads CASSFGTGGQETQYF. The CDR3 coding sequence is TGCGCCAGCAGCTTCGGGACAGGGGGTCAAGAGACCCAGTACTTC.

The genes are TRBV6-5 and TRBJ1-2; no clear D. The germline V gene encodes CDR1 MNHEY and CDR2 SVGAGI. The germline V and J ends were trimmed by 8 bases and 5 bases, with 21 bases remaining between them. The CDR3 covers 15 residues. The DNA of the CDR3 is TGTGCCAGCTGGGGATCTGTGGGGAGACGATATGGCTACACCTTC. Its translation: CASWGSVGRRYGYTF.

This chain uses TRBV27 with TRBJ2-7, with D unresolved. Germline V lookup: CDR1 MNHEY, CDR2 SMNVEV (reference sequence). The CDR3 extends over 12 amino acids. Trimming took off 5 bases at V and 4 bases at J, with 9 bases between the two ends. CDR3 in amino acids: CASSLNMYEQYF. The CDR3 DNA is TGTGCCAGCAGTCTAAACATGTACGAGCAGTACTTC.

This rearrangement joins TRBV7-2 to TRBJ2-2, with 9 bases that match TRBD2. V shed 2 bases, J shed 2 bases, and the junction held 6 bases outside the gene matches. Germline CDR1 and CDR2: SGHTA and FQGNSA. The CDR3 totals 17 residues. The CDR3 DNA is TGTGCCAGCAGCTTACCAGGACTAGCGAGAAACACCGGGGAGCTGTTTTTT. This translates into CASSLPGLARNTGELFF.